One sample yielded the 30 T cell receptor beta chains listed below, sequenced in a study of cytomegalovirus exposure and HLA in healthy donors. The study ran its PCR with 60 Vbeta and 13 Jbeta primers. Sequencing used immunoSEQ multiplex PCR; TCRdb keeps in-frame clones, though not all of them. The data show 95,000 to 150,000 clones, about four fifths seen once. Sample: PBMCs. The source is a female donor in good health and CMV-seropositive.

This chain uses TRBV7-7 with TRBJ2-5; 11 bases line up with TRBD2. The ends lost 5 bases at V and 5 bases at J; junction bases unmatched: 13. CDR3 length: 17 amino acids. Germline CDR1 is SSHAT and CDR2 is FNYEAQ (reference sequence). DNA of the CDR3: TGTGCCAGCAGCCTGGGTGCTAGCGGGGGGCCGAGCGAGACCCAGTACTTC. Its translation: CASSLGASGGPSETQYF.

The chain joins TRBV7-3 to TRBJ2-5, with D perhaps TRBD2 (5 bases). The V gene lost 5 bases and the J gene lost 5 bases, with 12 bases spanning the gap. There are 13 residues in the CDR3. Germline V lookup: CDR1 SGHTA, CDR2 FQGTGA. The CDR3 sequence: CASSQRAGETQYF. In nucleotides, the CDR3 is TGTGCCAGCAGCCAGAGGGCGGGCGAGACCCAGTACTTC.

The chain uses TRBV6-6 and TRBJ1-1, with D hard to call. CDR1 MNHNY and CDR2 SVGAGI come from the germline V gene (reference sequence). V was cut by 0 bases and J by 3 bases, with 2 bases left in between. CDR3 length equals 12 residues. The CDR3 coding sequence is TGTGCCAGCAGTTACTCCTACACTGAAGCTTTCTTT. Translating gives CASSYSYTEAFF.

This chain connects TRBV5-1 to TRBJ2-2; TRBD1 agrees at 8 bases. CDR1 is SGHRS and CDR2 is YFSETQ in the germline V gene. J gave up 3 bases and V 5 bases, and 6 bases lay outside the gene matches. This CDR3 spans 15 amino acids. The CDR3 DNA follows: TGCGCCAGCAGGCTACAGGGGGTCGACACCGGGGAGCTGTTTTTT. It specifies CASRLQGVDTGELFF. Full variable domain (missing parts from reference TRBV5-1 and TRBJ2-2): KAGVTQTPRYLIKTRGQQVTLSCSPISGHRSVSWYQQTPGQGLQFLFEYFSETQRNKGNFPGRFSGRQFSNSRSEMNVSTLELGDSALYLCASRLQGVDTGELFFGEGSRLTVL.

The CDR3: CASSLSTSGGPSNEGYEQYF. The DNA of the CDR3 is TGTGCCAGCAGTTTATCGACTAGCGGGGGACCCTCAAATGAAGGCTACGAGCAGTACTTC. The rearrangement links TRBV27 to TRBJ2-7; 12 bases are a match to TRBD2. Germline V CDR1 and CDR2: MNHEY, SMNVEV (reference sequence). The CDR3 extends over 20 amino acids. V dropped 0 bases and J dropped 3; count of bases not matched to a gene: 15.

Written as DNA, the CDR3 is TGTGCCAGCAGTGGCGGGACAGGGAATACCTATGGCTACACCTTC. Translating gives CASSGGTGNTYGYTF. The V call is TRBV2, the J call TRBJ1-2; 9 bases agree with TRBD1. After removal of 4 bases from V and 4 bases from J, the junction contained 7 bases not matched to a gene. In germline, CDR1 is SNHLY, CDR2 FYNNEI. This CDR3 has 15 residues. The full variable domain, rest sourced from reference TRBV2 and TRBJ1-2, is EPEVTQTPSHQVTQMGQEVILRCVPISNHLYFYWYRQILGQKVEFLVSFYNNEISEKSEIFDDQFSVERPDGSNFTLKIRSTKLEDSAMYFCASSGGTGNTYGYTFGSGTRLTVV.

Regarding this clone: Germline is not matched at one junction end, which may reflect a read error. The V gene is TRBV6-5, the J gene TRBJ1-3; D is unclear. Germline V gene data show CDR1 as MNHEY and CDR2 as SVGAGI. CDR3 length equals 15 residues. The CDR3 DNA reads TGTGTCAGCAGTTACAAGCGACCCTCTGGAAACACCATATATTTT. This translates into CVSSYKRPSGNTIYF.

The V and J genes are TRBV5-1 and TRBJ2-3, with 11 bases lining up with TRBD2. The CDR3 length is 15 residues. V dropped 6 bases and J dropped 11; count of bases not matched to a gene: 14. Germline V CDR1 and CDR2: SGHRS, YFSETQ. The CDR3 DNA reads as TGCGCCAGCAAACTAGCGGGGGCAGATCGGGTTCTGCAGTATTTT. It encodes CASKLAGADRVLQYF.

The V gene is TRBV18, the J gene TRBJ1-1; no clear D gene. V shed 5 bases and J shed 4 bases, with 5 bases lying between them. The CDR3 has 11 amino acids. Germline CDR1 reads KGHSH; CDR2 reads LQKENI. CDR3: CASSLSTEAFF. The CDR3 nucleotides are TGTGCCAGCTCATTGAGCACTGAAGCTTTCTTT.

J is TRBJ1-1 and V is TRBV18, with 7 bases fitting TRBD1. V gave up 1 base and J gave up 5 bases; unmatched junction bases: 7. The CDR3 covers 15 residues. The germline V gene encodes CDR1 KGHSH and CDR2 LQKENI. The CDR3 region is CASSPQGGVGTEAFF. CDR3 sequence (DNA): TGTGCCAGCTCACCACAAGGGGGCGTTGGGACTGAAGCTTTCTTT.

About this clone: Other DNA sequences in the sample encode the same CDR3. The V call is TRBV2, the J call TRBJ1-4; 8 nucleotides line up with TRBD1. The junction had 2 bases not matched to a gene; V was cut back by 6 bases and J by 5 bases. The CDR3 contains 13 residues. The V gene's germline CDR1 is SNHLY and CDR2 FYNNEI. For the CDR3, the DNA is TGTGCCAGCAGATGGACAGGGAATGAAAAACTGTTTTTT. Its protein product is CASRWTGNEKLFF.

The sample holds one count of this clone. The chain links TRBV7-2 to TRBJ1-5; D unclear. V lost 1 base and J lost 6, with 7 bases in between. The CDR3 extends over 13 amino acids. From germline, CDR1 is SGHTA and CDR2 FQGNSA. The CDR3, as DNA: TGTGCCAGCAGCTTAGGGCCGGGTCAGCCCCAGCATTTT. Translation gives CASSLGPGQPQHF.

The chain carries TRBV7-9 and TRBJ2-7, with TRBD1 matching over 8 bases. Germline trimming cut 1 base from V and 8 bases from J; bases unmatched to any gene: 13. Germline assignment: CDR1 SEHNR and CDR2 FQNEAQ (reference sequence). The length of the CDR3 is 16 residues. In nucleotides, the CDR3 is TGTGCCAGCAGCTTAGGAAGGGATGGTCAGGGGGCTAAGCAGTACTTC. This gives the protein CASSLGRDGQGAKQYF.

The chain carries TRBV7-6 and TRBJ2-7; D remains unclear. The germline V and J ends were trimmed by 1 base and 1 base, with 8 bases remaining between them. Germline loops: CDR1 SGHVS, CDR2 FNYEAQ. CDR3 length equals 14 residues. CDR3 protein: CASSLVLGSYEQYF. CDR3 DNA sequence: TGTGCCAGCAGCTTAGTGCTAGGTTCCTACGAGCAGTACTTC.

The chain combines TRBV15 with TRBJ2-7; the match to TRBD1 covers 11 bases. The CDR3 extends over 15 amino acids. Germline V gene sequence: CDR1 LNHNV, CDR2 YYDKDF (reference sequence). V was pared by 2 bases and J by 5 bases, with 5 bases of the junction left unmatched. CDR3 residues: CATSRFGQGADEQYF. The CDR3 DNA is TGTGCCACCAGCAGATTCGGACAGGGGGCGGACGAGCAGTACTTC.

This rearrangement joins TRBV27 to TRBJ1-4; the match to TRBD1 covers 8 bases. The CDR3 contains 13 residues. In germline, CDR1 is MNHEY, CDR2 SMNVEV (reference sequence). Losses at the gene ends were 7 bases for V and 5 bases for J; bases not matched to a gene: 3. Here the CDR3 reads CASKQGANEKLFF. CDR3 sequence (DNA): TGTGCCAGCAAGCAGGGGGCGAATGAAAAACTGTTTTTT.

This sequence joins TRBV5-1 and TRBJ2-2; 14 bases align to TRBD2. The V segment lost 3 bases and the J segment 6 bases; nucleotides outside the gene matches: 1. CDR3 length equals 15 residues. Germline-derived CDR1 and CDR2 are SGHRS and YFSETQ. The DNA for the CDR3 is TGCGCCAGCAGCTGGGGACTAGCGGGGGCCGGGGAGCTGTTTTTT. Amino acid sequence: CASSWGLAGAGELFF.

The V gene is TRBV7-3, the J gene TRBJ1-4; the D gene is possibly TRBD1 (6 bases). CDR1 is SGHTA and CDR2 is FQGTGA in the germline V gene. The CDR3 has 14 residues. V was trimmed by 2 bases and J by 8 bases, leaving 12 bases between them. Written as DNA, the CDR3 is TGTGCCAGCAGCTTAGGGGGGGCCGGGGAAAAACTGTTTTTT. It encodes CASSLGGAGEKLFF.

This clone was counted a few times. This chain uses TRBV5-4 with TRBJ1-1; weak D call: TRBD1 (5 bases). Trimming pared 5 bases from V and 0 bases from J, leaving 11 bases between. This CDR3 is 14 amino acids long. The germline CDR1 and CDR2 sequences are SGHNT and YYREEE (reference sequence). The CDR3 region is CASRGLEVNTEAFF. The CDR3 DNA is TGTGCCAGCAGGGGACTGGAAGTGAACACTGAAGCTTTCTTT.

This clone was counted only a few times. The J gene is TRBJ2-1, the V gene TRBV2, with 11 bases aligning to TRBD2. V lost 8 bases, J lost 5 bases, and 8 bases stayed unmatched. The CDR3 is 15 amino acids. CDR1 SNHLY and CDR2 FYNNEI come from the germline V gene. The CDR3 nucleotides are TGTGCCAGCGCTGTAGCGGGGGGGGGAAACAATGAGCAGTTCTTC. It codes for CASAVAGGGNNEQFF.

The J gene is TRBJ2-2, the V gene TRBV6-5, with D perhaps matching TRBD1 (7 bases). Germline CDR1 reads MNHEY; CDR2 reads SVGAGI. CDR3 length equals 15 residues. V was clipped by 6 bases and J by 4 bases, with 15 bases between them. This CDR3 is CASRRQGGGTGELFF. As DNA, the CDR3 is TGTGCCAGCAGAAGACAGGGAGGCGGCACCGGGGAGCTGTTTTTT.

This sequence joins TRBV29-1 and TRBJ2-7, with unresolved D. The germline V gene has CDR1 SQVTM and CDR2 ANQGSEA. The CDR3 consists of 12 residues. V dropped 1 base and J dropped 0 bases, with 4 bases sitting between them. The CDR3 DNA follows: TGCAGCGTTGAAGTCTCCTCCTACGAGCAGTACTTC. This encodes CSVEVSSYEQYF.

V gene TRBV11-2 combines with J gene TRBJ2-7; D may be TRBD2 (5 bases). Germline CDR1 is SGHAT and CDR2 is FQNNGV. The V and J ends lost 2 bases and 2 bases respectively, with 10 bases between them. The CDR3 totals 14 residues. Written as DNA, the CDR3 is TGTGCCAGCAGCTTAAATGAGGGTCCCTACGAGCAGTACTTC. Amino acid sequence: CASSLNEGPYEQYF.

The chain carries TRBV14 and TRBJ2-2; 7 bases agree with TRBD2. CDR3 size: 14 residues. The germline gives CDR1 SGHDN, CDR2 FVKESK. V lost 2 bases, J lost 6 bases, and 3 bases stayed unmatched. The CDR3 is CASSQSTSSGELFF. The CDR3 DNA is TGTGCCAGCAGCCAATCGACTAGCTCCGGGGAGCTGTTTTTT. The full variable domain, completed using reference TRBV14 and TRBJ2-2, is EAGVTQFPSHSVIEKGQTVTLRCDPISGHDNLYWYRRVMGKEIKFLLHFVKESKQDESGMPNNRFLAERTGGTYSTLKVQPAELEDSGVYFCASSQSTSSGELFFGEGSRLTVL.

The CDR3 spells CASGASGGASVQFF. DNA for the CDR3: TGTGCCAGTGGAGCAAGCGGGGGGGCCTCAGTGCAGTTCTTC. The J gene is TRBJ2-1, the V gene TRBV28, with TRBD2 matching over 10 bases. This CDR3 comprises 14 residues. The V segment lost 9 bases and the J segment 12 bases; nucleotides outside the gene matches: 14. Germline lookup yields CDR1 MDHEN and CDR2 SYDVKM. The full variable domain, with the rest looked up from reference TRBV28 and TRBJ2-1, is DVKVTQSSRYLVKRTGEKVFLECVQDMDHENMFWYRQDPGLGLRLIYFSYDVKMKEKGDIPEGYSVSREKKERFSLILESASTNQTSMYLCASGASGGASVQFFGPGTRLTVL.

The chain has TRBV6-1 and TRBJ1-4, with no clear D. In germline, CDR1 is MNHNS, CDR2 SASEGT. V dropped 4 bases and J dropped 0 bases, with 15 bases sitting between them. The CDR3 extends over 17 amino acids. CDR3 coding DNA: TGTGCCAGCAGTGTACGCAGGCCGACCGCAACTAATGAAAAACTGTTTTTT. Its protein product is CASSVRRPTATNEKLFF.

The chain links TRBV5-1 to TRBJ2-2; TRBD2 agrees at 8 bases. With V trimmed by 7 bases and J by 6 bases, 5 bases remained unmatched. The CDR3 runs 13 residues. Germline V gene sequence: CDR1 SGHRS, CDR2 YFSETQ. The CDR3 protein is CASGYGGAGELFF. The CDR3 nucleotides are TGCGCCAGCGGATACGGGGGGGCCGGGGAGCTGTTTTTT.

This chain joins TRBV5-1 and TRBJ2-2; TRBD1 is a possible D gene (5 bases). V lost 6 bases and J lost 1, with 16 bases in between. The CDR3 sequence is 16 residues long. Looked up from germline, CDR1 is SGHRS and CDR2 is YFSETQ. DNA for the CDR3: TGCGCCAGCAAAGGGGTTGTCGAGCAGAACACCGGGGAGCTGTTTTTT. It codes for CASKGVVEQNTGELFF.

The chain combines TRBV5-1 with TRBJ1-5; 7 nucleotides line up with TRBD1. Germline V gives CDR1 SGHRS, CDR2 YFSETQ. The CDR3 is made up of 15 amino acids. V lost 4 bases to trimming and J lost 7 bases; unmatched junction nucleotides: 11. The CDR3 region has the DNA TGCGCCAGCAGCGCTAATACAGGGGCCGAACAGCCCCAGCATTTT. Its protein is CASSANTGAEQPQHF.

The chain links TRBV18 to TRBJ2-3, with D unclear. Germline CDR1 and CDR2: KGHSH and LQKENI. The CDR3 spans 13 residues. V was trimmed by 6 bases and J by 1 base, leaving 8 bases between them. CDR3 loop: CASSRLGTDTQYF. CDR3 coding DNA: TGTGCCAGCTCCCGTCTCGGCACAGATACGCAGTATTTT.